This T cell receptor beta chain is drawn from a study of a mutant IDH1 vaccine in newly diagnosed glioma. Only in-frame clones appear in the TCRdb table, and some are missing; sequencing was by immunoSEQ multiplex PCR. The data show tens of thousands of clones, with about 81% seen just once and about 4.5% held by the top ten. Time point in this sample: week 47, end of study. Vaccination used 300 ug of mutant IDH1 20-mer peptide per dose, with topical imiquimod. As for this clone: Its matching antigen is unknown.

This CDR3 comprises 14 residues. The ends were cut back, 1 base at V and 0 bases at J, with 7 bases in the middle. From germline, CDR1 is SGHTA and CDR2 FQGNSA. Sample: PBMCs, taken from a glioma patient whose treatment included an IDH1 peptide vaccine. The rearrangement links TRBV7-2 to TRBJ2-7, with D maybe TRBD2 (6 bases). The TCR was taken from a woman in her 30s with glioma. Some clones in this sample may be carry-over from other donors' samples. The CDR3 protein is CASSLGGNSYEQYF. The CDR3 coding sequence is TGTGCCAGCAGCTTAGGCGGGAACTCCTACGAGCAGTACTTC.